This T cell receptor beta chain was profiled in a study of vaccination and CD4 T cells after COVID-19. Overall study context: Four females and six males made up the convalescents, two of whom were Hispanic. SARS-CoV-2, HCoV-NL63, HCoV-OC43 and HCoV-229E supplied the overlapping spike peptides used to stimulate cells.

With respect to this clonotype: Its antigen is not known.

Once obtained from cultured CD4+ T cells, the DNA was sequenced using the Oncomine TCR Beta short-read assay. In TCRdb, the PCR reads were re-called with MiXCR into one record per CDR3 protein. The profile shows some 11,000 distinct CDR3 sequences, 77% of them singletons. The sample's treatment: roughly 11-day PBMC culture with coronavirus spike peptide pools or control peptides (ViraFEST assay). The positive PCR dates, which preceded the US Alpha, Beta and Delta variants, fell between March and December 2020. Per well, 1.5 million to 2.5 million PBMCs were cultured in the presence of approximately 10 IU/ml IL-2 and roughly 10 ug/ml peptide pools. With V trimmed by 7 bases and J by 3 bases, 5 bases remained unmatched. The germline CDR1 and CDR2 sequences are SGHTA and FQGNSA. The CDR3 length is 13 residues.

V and J are TRBV7-2 and TRBJ2-7; TRBD1 matches at 8 bases. The specimen was CD4+ T cells from blood, cultured in vitro. This TCR was recovered from a human donor who had recovered from COVID-19. In DNA form, the CDR3 reads TGTGCCAGCACCACTGGACAGGGCTACGAGCAGTACTTC. Translated, it gives CASTTGQGYEQYF.